A selection of T cell receptor beta chains follows, all from one sample in a study of blood T cell repertoires in COVID-19. TCRdb keeps only in-frame clones here, not all; method: immunoSEQ multiplex PCR. Among 150,000 to 200,000 clones listed, 82% were seen once. Material for sequencing was peripheral blood. These receptors were obtained from a woman under 40 with acute or convalescent COVID-19. Both conserved end residues are part of each CDR3. A D gene is named only where the DNA matches it firmly. Size is omitted from some rows. Given values are once, few, many or a class for expanded clones.

v_gene: TRBV30
len: 13
abundance: -
d_gene: -
j_gene: TRBJ1-5
CDR3aa: CAWSVSSSQPQHF
CDR3nt: TGTGCCTGGAGTGTATCTAGTTCTCAGCCCCAGCATTTT

v_gene: TRBV5-4
len: 16
abundance: -
d_gene: -
j_gene: TRBJ2-1
CDR3aa: CASSLGGLAVHNEQFF
CDR3nt: TGTGCCAGCAGCTTGGGGGGGTTAGCGGTACACAATGAGCAGTTCTTC

v_gene: TRBV6-2/TRBV6-3
len: 17
abundance: -
d_gene: -
j_gene: TRBJ1-2
CDR3aa: CASSYLSSGTWGHGYTF
CDR3nt: TGTGCCAGCAGTTACCTTTCTTCCGGGACCTGGGGGCATGGCTACACCTTC

v_gene: TRBV7-9
len: 14
abundance: -
d_gene: TRBD1
j_gene: TRBJ1-4
CDR3aa: CASSSRQGGEKLFF
CDR3nt: TGTGCCAGCAGCTCCCGACAGGGAGGTGAAAAACTGTTTTTT

v_gene: TRBV6-1
len: 16
abundance: many
d_gene: TRBD1
j_gene: TRBJ1-5
CDR3aa: CASSEIIGQGNQPQHF
CDR3nt: TGTGCCAGCAGTGAGATTATCGGACAGGGCAATCAGCCCCAGCATTTT

v_gene: TRBV28
len: 16
abundance: -
d_gene: TRBD1
j_gene: TRBJ1-1
CDR3aa: CASSSRRDRTRTEAFF
CDR3nt: TGTGCCAGCAGTTCCCGTCGGGACAGAACACGCACTGAAGCTTTCTTT

v_gene: TRBV5-6
len: 12
abundance: -
d_gene: -
j_gene: TRBJ2-7
CDR3aa: CASSRRTYEQYF
CDR3nt: TGTGCCAGCAGCCGCAGAACCTACGAGCAGTACTTC

v_gene: TRBV10-3
len: 15
abundance: -
d_gene: -
j_gene: TRBJ1-6
CDR3aa: CATEQGSSYNSPLHF
CDR3nt: TGTGCCACCGAGCAGGGAAGCTCCTATAATTCACCCCTCCACTTT

v_gene: TRBV10-3
len: 15
abundance: -
d_gene: TRBD2
j_gene: TRBJ2-3
CDR3aa: CAISIGGGSPDTQYF
CDR3nt: TGTGCCATCAGTATTGGCGGGGGTTCCCCAGATACGCAGTATTTT

v_gene: TRBV19
len: 14
abundance: once
d_gene: TRBD1
j_gene: TRBJ2-7
CDR3aa: CASRYGQGSYEQYF
CDR3nt: TGTGCCAGTAGGTACGGACAGGGTTCCTACGAGCAGTACTTC

v_gene: TRBV2
len: 16
abundance: -
d_gene: TRBD1
j_gene: TRBJ1-3
CDR3aa: CAIQGDSRSSGNTIYF
CDR3nt: TGTGCCATTCAAGGGGACAGTCGGAGCTCTGGAAACACCATATATTTT

v_gene: TRBV27
len: 12
abundance: -
d_gene: -
j_gene: TRBJ2-3
CDR3aa: CASRSSTDTQYF
CDR3nt: TGTGCCAGCAGGTCTTCCACAGATACGCAGTATTTT

v_gene: TRBV7-2
len: 15
abundance: -
d_gene: TRBD1
j_gene: TRBJ1-1
CDR3aa: CASSLGTGLWTEAFF
CDR3nt: TGTGCCAGCAGCTTAGGGACAGGTTTGTGGACTGAAGCTTTCTTT

v_gene: TRBV7-8
len: 17
abundance: -
d_gene: TRBD1
j_gene: TRBJ2-7
CDR3aa: CASSTTTLRDRVHEQYF
CDR3nt: TGTGCCAGCAGCACCACAACGTTGAGGGACAGGGTCCACGAGCAGTACTTC

v_gene: TRBV2
len: 16
abundance: -
d_gene: TRBD1
j_gene: TRBJ1-3
CDR3aa: CASSVGGTASGNTIYF
CDR3nt: TGTGCCAGCAGTGTCGGTGGGACAGCCTCTGGAAACACCATATATTTT

v_gene: TRBV5-1
len: 13
abundance: -
d_gene: -
j_gene: TRBJ1-1
CDR3aa: CASRNRVDTEAFF
CDR3nt: TGCGCCAGCAGAAACAGGGTAGACACTGAAGCTTTCTTT

v_gene: TRBV10-2
len: 14
abundance: -
d_gene: -
j_gene: TRBJ1-6
CDR3aa: CASSESRYNSPLHF
CDR3nt: TGCGCCAGCAGTGAGTCGAGATATAATTCACCCCTCCACTTT

v_gene: TRBV4-1
len: 15
abundance: -
d_gene: -
j_gene: TRBJ1-6
CDR3aa: CASSQRDTRNSPLHF
CDR3nt: TGCGCCAGCAGCCAACGGGACACTAGGAATTCACCCCTCCACTTT

v_gene: TRBV19
len: 14
abundance: -
d_gene: -
j_gene: TRBJ1-4
CDR3aa: CASTGLVTNEKLFF
CDR3nt: TGTGCCAGTACAGGGTTGGTGACTAATGAAAAACTGTTTTTT

v_gene: TRBV9
len: 15
abundance: -
d_gene: -
j_gene: TRBJ2-1
CDR3aa: CASSVAGITYNEQFF
CDR3nt: TGTGCCAGCAGCGTAGCAGGCATTACCTACAATGAGCAGTTCTTC

v_gene: TRBV7-2
len: 13
abundance: -
d_gene: -
j_gene: TRBJ1-2
CDR3aa: CASSEGVNYGYTF
CDR3nt: TGTGCCAGCAGCGAGGGAGTTAACTATGGCTACACCTTC

v_gene: TRBV12-3/TRBV12-4
len: 13
abundance: -
d_gene: TRBD2
j_gene: TRBJ2-3
CDR3aa: CASRGLVSDTQYF
CDR3nt: TGTGCCAGCAGGGGACTAGTTTCAGATACGCAGTATTTT

v_gene: TRBV2
len: 15
abundance: -
d_gene: TRBD1
j_gene: TRBJ1-2
CDR3aa: CASSDGTGGAKGYTF
CDR3nt: TGTGCCAGCAGCGACGGGACAGGGGGCGCGAAAGGCTACACCTTC

v_gene: TRBV28
len: 16
abundance: -
d_gene: -
j_gene: TRBJ2-5
CDR3aa: CASRGSQNRAVETQYF
CDR3nt: TGTGCCAGCAGGGGATCTCAGAACAGGGCGGTAGAGACCCAGTACTTC

v_gene: TRBV2
len: 14
abundance: -
d_gene: -
j_gene: TRBJ1-1
CDR3aa: CASSEWWGQTEAFF
CDR3nt: TGTGCCAGCAGTGAATGGTGGGGGCAGACTGAAGCTTTCTTT

v_gene: TRBV7-2
len: 14
abundance: few
d_gene: -
j_gene: TRBJ2-1
CDR3aa: CASSQRADYNEQFF
CDR3nt: TGTGCCAGCAGCCAGCGGGCAGACTACAATGAGCAGTTCTTC

v_gene: TRBV3-1/TRBV3-2
len: 15
abundance: -
d_gene: TRBD1
j_gene: TRBJ2-5
CDR3aa: CASSRDRGRGETQYF
CDR3nt: TGTGCCAGCAGCCGGGACAGGGGGCGCGGGGAGACCCAGTACTTC

v_gene: TRBV28
len: 14
abundance: -
d_gene: TRBD2
j_gene: TRBJ2-7
CDR3aa: CASSSSGGREEQYF
CDR3nt: TGTGCCAGCAGTTCTAGCGGGGGGAGGGAAGAGCAGTACTTC

v_gene: TRBV5-6
len: 16
abundance: -
d_gene: TRBD1
j_gene: TRBJ1-1
CDR3aa: CASLFGYRGQNTEAFF
CDR3nt: TGTGCCAGCCTTTTTGGGTACAGGGGGCAAAACACTGAAGCTTTCTTT

v_gene: TRBV2
len: 11
abundance: -
d_gene: -
j_gene: TRBJ2-5
CDR3aa: CASTMRETQYF
CDR3nt: TGTGCCAGCACGATGAGGGAGACCCAGTACTTC

v_gene: TRBV28
len: 11
abundance: -
d_gene: -
j_gene: TRBJ1-1
CDR3aa: CASEEGEWAFF
CDR3nt: TGTGCCAGCGAAGAGGGGGAATGGGCTTTCTTT

v_gene: TRBV7-9
len: 13
abundance: once
d_gene: -
j_gene: TRBJ1-1
CDR3aa: CASSDSSRDEAFF
CDR3nt: TGTGCCAGCAGCGATTCCTCCCGGGATGAAGCTTTCTTT

v_gene: TRBV9
len: 14
abundance: -
d_gene: -
j_gene: TRBJ2-1
CDR3aa: CASSVVTKHHEQFF
CDR3nt: TGTGCCAGCAGCGTAGTTACTAAGCACCATGAGCAGTTCTTC

v_gene: TRBV5-1
len: 14
abundance: -
d_gene: -
j_gene: TRBJ2-7
CDR3aa: CASSLLGGRSEQYF
CDR3nt: TGCGCCAGCAGCTTGTTAGGGGGAAGGAGCGAGCAGTACTTC

v_gene: TRBV28
len: 14
abundance: -
d_gene: -
j_gene: TRBJ1-2
CDR3aa: CASSLVGGRFGYTF
CDR3nt: TGTGCCAGCAGTTTAGTCGGGGGGAGGTTTGGCTACACCTTC

v_gene: TRBV4-2
len: 13
abundance: -
d_gene: -
j_gene: TRBJ2-2
CDR3aa: CASSQPGTGELFF
CDR3nt: TGTGCCAGCAGCCAACCCGGCACCGGGGAGCTGTTTTTT

v_gene: TRBV2
len: 15
abundance: -
d_gene: TRBD2
j_gene: TRBJ2-7
CDR3aa: CASSALASGSSEQYF
CDR3nt: TGTGCCAGCAGTGCTCTGGCTAGCGGATCCTCCGAGCAGTACTTC

v_gene: TRBV29-1
len: 11
abundance: few
d_gene: -
j_gene: TRBJ2-7
CDR3aa: CSGRMGGEQYF
CDR3nt: TGCAGCGGGAGGATGGGTGGGGAGCAGTACTTC

v_gene: TRBV27
len: 14
abundance: few
d_gene: -
j_gene: TRBJ2-7
CDR3aa: CASRTLTDIGEQYF
CDR3nt: TGTGCCAGCAGAACACTGACAGACATTGGCGAGCAGTACTTC

v_gene: TRBV4-2
len: 12
abundance: -
d_gene: TRBD1
j_gene: TRBJ1-1
CDR3aa: CASSQERGPAFF
CDR3nt: TGTGCCAGCAGCCAAGAGAGGGGGCCGGCTTTCTTT

v_gene: TRBV7-2
len: 12
abundance: -
d_gene: -
j_gene: TRBJ2-5
CDR3aa: CASSSGLGSQYF
CDR3nt: TGTGCCAGCAGCTCAGGACTTGGGTCCCAGTACTTC

v_gene: TRBV28
len: 15
abundance: -
d_gene: -
j_gene: TRBJ2-6
CDR3aa: CASSFPGRGANVLTF
CDR3nt: TGTGCCAGCAGTTTCCCGGGAAGAGGGGCCAACGTCCTGACTTTC

v_gene: TRBV21-1
len: 19
abundance: -
d_gene: -
j_gene: TRBJ2-5
CDR3aa: CASSKAVPPGLAGGETQYF
CDR3nt: TGTGCCAGCAGCAAAGCGGTTCCCCCGGGACTAGCGGGAGGGGAGACCCAGTACTTC

v_gene: TRBV7-8
len: 18
abundance: -
d_gene: TRBD1
j_gene: TRBJ1-2
CDR3aa: CASSLGRGARFANYGYTF
CDR3nt: TGTGCCAGCAGCTTGGGCAGGGGGGCGAGGTTCGCTAACTATGGCTACACCTTC

v_gene: TRBV11-3
len: 13
abundance: -
d_gene: TRBD1
j_gene: TRBJ2-1
CDR3aa: CASGAGGYNEQFF
CDR3nt: TGTGCCAGCGGTGCAGGGGGTTACAATGAGCAGTTCTTC

v_gene: TRBV28
len: 14
abundance: -
d_gene: -
j_gene: TRBJ1-5
CDR3aa: CASSLSRPNQPQHF
CDR3nt: TGTGCCAGCAGTTTATCCAGGCCCAATCAGCCCCAGCATTTT

v_gene: TRBV5-1
len: 15
abundance: -
d_gene: TRBD2
j_gene: TRBJ2-5
CDR3aa: CASSFLAGAQETQYF
CDR3nt: TGCGCCAGCAGTTTTTTAGCGGGGGCCCAAGAGACCCAGTACTTC

v_gene: TRBV20-1
len: 11
abundance: -
d_gene: -
j_gene: TRBJ1-2
CDR3aa: CSLDGGAGYTF
CDR3nt: TGCAGTTTGGACGGGGGGGCTGGCTACACCTTC

v_gene: TRBV18
len: 13
abundance: -
d_gene: -
j_gene: TRBJ1-1
CDR3aa: CASSPLLVSEAFF
CDR3nt: TGTGCCAGCTCACCCCTTCTAGTGAGCGAGGCTTTCTTT

v_gene: TRBV5-1
len: 12
abundance: -
d_gene: -
j_gene: TRBJ2-2
CDR3aa: CASSLAGGELFF
CDR3nt: TGCGCCAGCAGCTTGGCAGGCGGGGAGCTGTTTTTT

v_gene: TRBV4-1
len: 17
abundance: few
d_gene: -
j_gene: TRBJ1-3
CDR3aa: CASSQVGRENSGNTIYF
CDR3nt: TGCGCCAGCAGCCAAGTTGGTAGGGAGAACTCTGGAAACACCATATATTTT

v_gene: TRBV14
len: 15
abundance: once
d_gene: -
j_gene: TRBJ2-3
CDR3aa: CASSQRGVEADTQYF
CDR3nt: TGTGCCAGCAGCCAGCGCGGGGTAGAGGCAGATACGCAGTATTTT

v_gene: TRBV6-5
len: 13
abundance: -
d_gene: -
j_gene: TRBJ1-5
CDR3aa: CASSYEGNQPQHF
CDR3nt: TGTGCCAGCAGTTACGAGGGAAATCAGCCCCAGCATTTT

v_gene: TRBV7-6
len: 15
abundance: -
d_gene: -
j_gene: TRBJ1-3
CDR3aa: CASSTGVGTTNTIYF
CDR3nt: TGTGCCAGCAGCACCGGGGTGGGAACGACAAACACCATATATTTT